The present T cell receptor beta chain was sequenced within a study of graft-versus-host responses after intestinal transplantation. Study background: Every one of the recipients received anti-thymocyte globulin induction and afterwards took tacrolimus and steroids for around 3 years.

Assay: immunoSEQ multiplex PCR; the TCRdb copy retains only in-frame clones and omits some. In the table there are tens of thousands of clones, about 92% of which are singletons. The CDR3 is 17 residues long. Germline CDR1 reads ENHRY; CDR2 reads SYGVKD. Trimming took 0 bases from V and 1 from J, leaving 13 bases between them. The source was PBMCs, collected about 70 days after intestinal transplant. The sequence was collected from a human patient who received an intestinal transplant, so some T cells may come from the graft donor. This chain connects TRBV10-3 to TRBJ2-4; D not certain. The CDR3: CAISESIWAYAKNIQYF. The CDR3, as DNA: TGTGCCATCAGTGAGTCGATTTGGGCGTATGCCAAAAACATTCAGTACTTC.